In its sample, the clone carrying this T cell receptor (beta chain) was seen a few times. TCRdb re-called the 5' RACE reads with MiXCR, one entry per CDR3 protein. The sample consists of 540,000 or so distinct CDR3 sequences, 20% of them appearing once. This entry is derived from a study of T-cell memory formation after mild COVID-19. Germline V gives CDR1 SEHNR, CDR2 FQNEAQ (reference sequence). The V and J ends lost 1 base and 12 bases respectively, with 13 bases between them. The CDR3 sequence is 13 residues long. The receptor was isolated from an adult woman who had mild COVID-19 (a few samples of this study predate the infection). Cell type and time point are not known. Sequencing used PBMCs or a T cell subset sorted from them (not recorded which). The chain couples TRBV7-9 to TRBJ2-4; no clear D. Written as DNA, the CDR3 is TGTGCCAGCAGCTTAGAGGGCAGGACCACTCAGTACTTC. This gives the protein CASSLEGRTTQYF.